This T cell receptor (beta chain) was found in a study of shared clonotypes between healthy human individuals. Study-wide results and limits: The study found lower generation probabilities in non-shared clonotypes than in those shared by all four donors.

V was pared by 6 bases and J by 5 bases, with 8 bases of the junction left unmatched. Germline CDR1 reads MDHEN; CDR2 reads SYDVKM. This CDR3 has 16 residues. Regarding this clone: Its antigen is not identified.

Samples underwent the assay at deep level. Repertoires were generated with immunoSEQ multiplex PCR, while TCRdb's copy carries only in-frame clones and drops some. Counted here are roughly 400,000 clones, about 96% occurring once; the ten biggest clones make up approximately 0.32%. The receptor's source is a man aged 25-45 years in good health. The specimen was memory CD8+ T cells sorted from blood. The sample's subset: CD45RO+ cells pooled with CCR7-negative TemRA cells. V is TRBV28 and J is TRBJ2-1, with 12 bases fitting TRBD2. The DNA for the CDR3 is TGTGCCAGCAGCCAGGGGGGACTAGCGGGTAACAATGAGCAGTTCTTC. Its protein product is CASSQGGLAGNNEQFF.